This T cell receptor beta chain was sequenced for a study of vaccination effects on CD4 cells after COVID-19. Study-level results: No early post-infection timepoints were available in the study, which also included few convalescent patients.

Using immunoSEQ multiplex PCR, the repertoire was profiled, and TCRdb retains in-frame clones only, with some absent. The sample has 60,000 to 65,000 clones; roughly 75% are singletons. This clone has only a few counts. Antigen specificity is unknown. Expansion of antigen-specific CD4+ T cells with viral peptide pools was carried out by the ViraFEST assay before sequencing. Subsequent to a culture period of more than 9 days, CD4+ T cells were isolated. Nobody among the vaccine recipients had prior SARS-CoV-2 infection (nucleocapsid antibodies were negative). Half-medium replacement with IL-2 medium occurred on days 3 and 7. The V end was cut by 4 bases, the J end by 3 bases, with 20 bases between. The CDR3 is 16 amino acids. CDR1 is SGHRS and CDR2 is YFSETQ in the germline V gene.

J is TRBJ2-7 and V is TRBV5-1; D may be TRBD1 (6 bases). The TCR was taken from a human donor who received a COVID-19 vaccine. Sequencing was performed on CD4+ T cells from PBMCs cultured with HCoV-OC43 spike peptides, taken before COVID-19 vaccination. Subset meaning: HCoV-OC43 spike overlapping peptide pool stimulation. As DNA, the CDR3 is TGCGCCAGCAGCCCCGGCTTCCCAGGGGCCCTCTACGAGCAGTACGTC. Protein product: CASSPGFPGALYEQYV.